A single TCR beta chain is shown here with its context. The antigen remains unidentified. Vbeta (60) and Jbeta (13) primers were used in the PCR. Generated by immunoSEQ multiplex PCR, the TCRdb table keeps only in-frame clones and is missing some. The data contain some 150,000 clones, roughly 77% of them seen just once; the ten biggest clones take up about 3.7%. The data derive from a study of cytomegalovirus exposure and HLA in healthy donors. Study outcomes and limitations: In an earlier analysis, about 87% or about 30%: the productive usage of most TCR beta V segments.

Sequenced input: PBMCs. The receptor comes from a male donor in good health and CMV-seronegative.

Here the CDR3 reads CASRTGGNTIYF. For the CDR3, the DNA is TGTGCCAGCAGGACAGGGGGAAACACCATATATTTT. This chain links TRBV2 with TRBJ1-3, with 7 bases aligning to TRBD1. The length of the CDR3 is 12 residues. The junction had 0 bases not matched to a gene; V was cut back by 6 bases and J by 4 bases. CDR1 is SNHLY, CDR2 FYNNEI, per germline.